The next 18 T cell receptor beta chains were all read from a single sample in a study of control samples from healthy donors and cancer patients. Assay: immunoSEQ multiplex PCR; the TCRdb copy retains only in-frame clones and omits some. The data contain about 51,000 clones, roughly 90% of them singletons. The sequenced sample was PBMCs. The receptors originated from a man in his forties with colorectal cancer.

This chain connects TRBV29-1 to TRBJ2-3, with TRBD2 matching over 7 bases. Germline assignment: CDR1 SQVTM and CDR2 ANQGSEA. This CDR3 region has 16 residues. Germline trimming cut 3 bases from V and 3 bases from J; bases unmatched to any gene: 12. In DNA, the CDR3 is TGCAGCGTTGATATTAGAGGGACTACTTTTACAGATACGCAGTATTTT. Encoded protein: CSVDIRGTTFTDTQYF.

The chain links TRBV5-1 to TRBJ2-3, with 8 bases that match TRBD2. V was clipped by 7 bases and J by 5 bases; unmatched bases: 15. This CDR3 has 16 amino acids. Germline lookup yields CDR1 SGHRS and CDR2 YFSETQ. CDR3: CASRAWTGGPGDTQYF. CDR3 bases: TGCGCCAGCCGAGCCTGGACGGGAGGGCCGGGAGATACGCAGTATTTT.

The V call is TRBV11-2, the J call TRBJ2-1; D gene ambiguous. The CDR3 is made up of 16 amino acids. V was shortened by 6 bases and J by 5 bases, with 20 bases between the two germline ends. CDR1 and CDR2 (germline): SGHAT, FQNNGV. CDR3 nucleotides: TGTGCCAGCAGGGGAAAAACGGGCAAAAGGGACAATGAGCAGTTCTTC. It translates to CASRGKTGKRDNEQFF.

This rearrangement joins TRBV25-1 to TRBJ2-3; maybe TRBD2 (6 bases). Germline CDR1 and CDR2: MGHDK and SYGVNS. This CDR3 spans 16 amino acids. Trimming removed 2 bases at V and 3 bases at J, with 15 bases between. The CDR3 here is CASSEPQGRGTDTQYF. CDR3 sequence (DNA): TGTGCCAGCAGTGAACCTCAGGGACGGGGGACAGATACGCAGTATTTT.

The chain recombines TRBV6-2 or TRBV6-3 with TRBJ1-2; 8 nucleotides align to TRBD1. CDR1 and CDR2 (germline): MNHEY, SVGEGT. This CDR3 spans 14 amino acids. J lost 5 bases, V lost 2 bases, and 4 bases had no gene match. The chain's CDR3 is CASSYLDRVYGYTF. In DNA, the CDR3 is TGTGCCAGCAGTTACCTGGACAGGGTATATGGCTACACCTTC.

In nucleotides, the CDR3 is TGTGCCAGCAGGAACTATGGGAGGGAGGACTACGAGCAGTACTTC. Translated: CASRNYGREDYEQYF. The J gene is TRBJ2-7, the V gene TRBV2; 7 bases fit TRBD2. Germline lookup yields CDR1 SNHLY and CDR2 FYNNEI. There are 15 residues in the CDR3. J gave up 3 bases and V 6 bases, and 11 bases lay outside the gene matches.

The V gene is TRBV19, the J gene TRBJ1-4; D remains ambiguous. Germline V lookup: CDR1 LNHDA, CDR2 SQIVND (reference sequence). This CDR3 spans 15 amino acids. The V and J ends lost 7 bases and 5 bases respectively, with 17 bases between them. The CDR3 is CASTLPGGANEKLFF. The CDR3 DNA reads TGTGCCAGTACCCTTCCCGGAGGCGCCAATGAAAAACTGTTTTTT.

This chain uses TRBV5-4 with TRBJ2-7, with D perhaps given as TRBD1 or TRBD2 (5 bases each). The germline V gene encodes CDR1 SGHNT and CDR2 YYREEE (reference sequence). CDR3 size: 13 residues. V dropped 5 bases and J dropped 1 base, with 10 bases sitting between them. The CDR3 sequence: CASRGPFSYEQYF. The CDR3 DNA reads as TGTGCCAGCAGGGGACCGTTTTCCTACGAGCAGTACTTC.

The table lists this clone with a few counts. V is TRBV6-2 or TRBV6-3 and J is TRBJ2-3, with D hard to call. Germline V gene lookup returns CDR1 MNHEY and CDR2 SVGEGT. The CDR3 length is 12 residues. With 2 bases removed from V and 5 bases from J, the gap between germline ends came to 5 bases. CDR3 protein: CASSYRQDTQYF. The CDR3 DNA is TGTGCCAGCAGTTACCGACAAGATACGCAGTATTTT.

J is TRBJ2-2 and V is TRBV6-2 or TRBV6-3; 8 bases are shared with TRBD1. Germline loops: CDR1 MNHEY, CDR2 SVGEGT. Germline trimming cut 4 bases from V and 3 bases from J; bases unmatched to any gene: 10. This CDR3 has 17 amino acids. Here the CDR3 DNA reads TGTGCCAGCAGTTTCGACAGGGGCCTGCCATACACCGGGGAGCTGTTTTTT. The encoded protein is CASSFDRGLPYTGELFF.

V is TRBV7-9 and J is TRBJ1-1; D is uncertain. The CDR3 loop spans 13 amino acids. V was shortened by 2 bases and J by 1 base, with 5 bases between the two germline ends. CDR1 and CDR2 (germline): SEHNR, FQNEAQ (reference sequence). The CDR3 sequence: CASSLWENTEAFF. The CDR3 DNA sequence: TGTGCCAGCAGCTTATGGGAGAACACTGAAGCTTTCTTT.

This clone was found once. The rearrangement uses TRBV29-1 and TRBJ2-2; TRBD1 might be the D (5 bases). V was shortened by 5 bases and J by 5 bases, with 6 bases between the two germline ends. CDR3 length equals 11 residues. Germline loops: CDR1 SQVTM, CDR2 ANQGSEA. CDR3 in amino acids: CSVHRTGELFF. The CDR3 DNA follows: TGCAGCGTTCACAGGACCGGGGAGCTGTTTTTT.

V and J are TRBV15 and TRBJ1-1, with unresolved D. The V and J ends lost 5 bases and 4 bases respectively, with 11 bases between them. CDR3 size: 13 residues. Germline V lookup: CDR1 LNHNV, CDR2 YYDKDF (reference sequence). The CDR3 here is CATSLNMGTEAFF. In DNA, the CDR3 is TGTGCCACCAGCCTCAATATGGGCACTGAAGCTTTCTTT.

Only a few counts were recorded for this clone. The rearrangement links TRBV6-5 to TRBJ2-7, with 7 bases identical to TRBD1. J lost 7 bases, V lost 8 bases, and 17 bases had no gene match. CDR1 MNHEY and CDR2 SVGAGI come from the germline V gene. The CDR3 is made up of 15 amino acids. The CDR3 sequence is CASCRGMTGLFEQYF. DNA of the CDR3: TGTGCCAGCTGCCGCGGTATGACAGGGTTATTTGAGCAGTACTTC.

This clone was recorded only once. This chain joins TRBV20-1 and TRBJ2-3; 8 nucleotides line up with TRBD2. The germline V gene has CDR1 DFQATT and CDR2 SNEGSKA (reference sequence). Trimming at V came to 3 bases and at J to 2 bases, leaving 10 bases not matched to a gene. The CDR3 loop spans 16 amino acids. Here the CDR3 reads CSASPPVAGYTDTQYF. The DNA for the CDR3 is TGCAGTGCTAGTCCCCCGGTAGCGGGGTACACAGATACGCAGTATTTT.

This sequence joins TRBV30 and TRBJ1-2, with unresolved D. Trimming took off 5 bases at V and 8 bases at J, with 9 bases between the two ends. The CDR3 spans 10 residues. The germline V gene encodes CDR1 GTSNPN and CDR2 SVGIG (reference sequence). CDR3 amino acids: CAWGSPGYTF. CDR3 sequence (DNA): TGTGCCTGGGGGTCGCCAGGCTACACCTTC. Using reference TRBV30 and TRBJ1-2 for the parts outside the CDR3, the full variable domain is SQTIHQWPATLVQPVGSPLSLECTVEGTSNPNLYWYRQAAGRGLQLLFYSVGIGQISSEVPQNLSASRPQDRQFILSSKKLLLSDSGFYLCAWGSPGYTFGSGTRLTVV.

The chain joins TRBV6-5 to TRBJ1-4; 8 bases match TRBD1. In germline, CDR1 is MNHEY, CDR2 SVGAGI. The CDR3 is 14 residues long. The J segment lost 7 bases and the V segment lost 8 bases, leaving 9 bases of the junction unmatched. CDR3 nucleotides: TGTGCCAGCGGCGTTGGACAGGGCGTTGAAAAACTGTTTTTT. This gives the protein CASGVGQGVEKLFF.

In DNA form, the CDR3 reads TGTGCCAGCAGTTTAATGGCTGCAGGGAGGGATCGCAATCAGCCCCAGCATTTT. Translating gives CASSLMAAGRDRNQPQHF. The chain couples TRBV28 to TRBJ1-5; D may be TRBD1 (5 bases). Germline V gene lookup returns CDR1 MDHEN and CDR2 SYDVKM. The V gene lost 2 bases and the J gene lost 2 bases, with 19 bases spanning the gap. The CDR3 length is 18 residues.